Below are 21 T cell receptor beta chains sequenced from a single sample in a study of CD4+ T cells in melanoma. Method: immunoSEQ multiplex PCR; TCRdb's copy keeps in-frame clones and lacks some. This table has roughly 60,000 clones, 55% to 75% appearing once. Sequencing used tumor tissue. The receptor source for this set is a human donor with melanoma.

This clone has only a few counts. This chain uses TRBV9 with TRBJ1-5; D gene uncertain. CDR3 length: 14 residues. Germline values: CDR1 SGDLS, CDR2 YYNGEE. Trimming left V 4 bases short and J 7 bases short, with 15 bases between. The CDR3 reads CASSNRPEDQPQHF. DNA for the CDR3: TGTGCCAGCAGCAACCGTCCGGAAGACCAGCCCCAGCATTTT. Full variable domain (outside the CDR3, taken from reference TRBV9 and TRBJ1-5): DSGVTQTPKHLITATGQRVTLRCSPRSGDLSVYWYQQSLDQGLQFLIQYYNGEERAKGNILERFSAQQFPDLHSELNLSSLELGDSALYFCASSNRPEDQPQHFGDGTRLSIL.

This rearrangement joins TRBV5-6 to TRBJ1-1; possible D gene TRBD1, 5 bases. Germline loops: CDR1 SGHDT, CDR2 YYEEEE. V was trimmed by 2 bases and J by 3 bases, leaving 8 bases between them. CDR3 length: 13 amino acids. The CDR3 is CASSLGTDTEAFF. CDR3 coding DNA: TGTGCCAGCAGCTTAGGGACGGACACTGAAGCTTTCTTT. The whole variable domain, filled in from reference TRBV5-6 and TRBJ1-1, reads DAGVTQSPTHLIKTRGQQVTLRCSPKSGHDTVSWYQQALGQGPQFIFQYYEEEERQRGNFPDRFSGHQFPNYSSELNVNALLLGDSALYLCASSLGTDTEAFFGQGTRLTVV.

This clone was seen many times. This CDR3 reads CASSPDRVGGYTF. In nucleotides, the CDR3 is TGTGCCAGCAGCCCTGACAGGGTAGGCGGCTACACCTTC. This chain uses TRBV7-9 with TRBJ1-2; 7 bases match TRBD1. The CDR3 is 13 amino acids. Germline loops: CDR1 SEHNR, CDR2 FQNEAQ (reference sequence). V trimming: 5 bases; J trimming: 8 bases; junction bases outside the gene matches: 8.

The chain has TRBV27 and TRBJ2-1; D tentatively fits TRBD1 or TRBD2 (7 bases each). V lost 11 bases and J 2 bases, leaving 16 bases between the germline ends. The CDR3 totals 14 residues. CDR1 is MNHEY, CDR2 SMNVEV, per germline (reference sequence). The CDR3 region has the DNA TGTGCCTCCACCTCAGGGGGGGCCTACAATGAGCAGTTCTTC. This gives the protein CASTSGGAYNEQFF.

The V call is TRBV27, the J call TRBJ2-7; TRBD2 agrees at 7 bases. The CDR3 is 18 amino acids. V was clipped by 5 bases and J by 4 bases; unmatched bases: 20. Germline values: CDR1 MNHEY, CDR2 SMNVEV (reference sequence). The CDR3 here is CASSPSPGVARGIYEQYF. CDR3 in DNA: TGTGCCAGCAGTCCGTCCCCCGGGGTCGCGCGGGGGATTTACGAGCAGTACTTC.

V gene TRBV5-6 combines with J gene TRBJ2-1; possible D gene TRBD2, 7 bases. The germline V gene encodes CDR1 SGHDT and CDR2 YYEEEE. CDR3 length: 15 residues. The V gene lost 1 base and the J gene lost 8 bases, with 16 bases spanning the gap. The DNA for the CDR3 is TGTGCCAGCAGCTTGATACGGGGGGCGAGAGATGAGCAGTTCTTC. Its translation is CASSLIRGARDEQFF. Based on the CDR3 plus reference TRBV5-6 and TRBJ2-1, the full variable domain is DAGVTQSPTHLIKTRGQQVTLRCSPKSGHDTVSWYQQALGQGPQFIFQYYEEEERQRGNFPDRFSGHQFPNYSSELNVNALLLGDSALYLCASSLIRGARDEQFFGPGTRLTVL.

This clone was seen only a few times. CDR3 sequence: CAISRGGFYEQYF. The CDR3 bases are TGCGCCATCTCCCGGGGAGGCTTCTACGAGCAGTACTTC. The gene calls are TRBV23-1 and TRBJ2-7, with D possibly being TRBD2 (6 bases). TRBV23-1 carries the ORF label, with uncertain function. The ends were cut back, 10 bases at V and 3 bases at J, with 16 bases in the middle. This CDR3 contains 13 residues.

CDR3 nucleotides: TGTGCCAGTAGTATTGGTCGACTAGCGGGGGGCCAAGCTAGGTCCTACGAGCAGTACTTC. Translated, it gives CASSIGRLAGGQARSYEQYF. The chain uses TRBV19 and TRBJ2-7; 13 nucleotides line up with TRBD2. The CDR3 loop spans 20 amino acids. Germline assignment: CDR1 LNHDA and CDR2 SQIVND (reference sequence). J was trimmed by 1 base and V by 3 bases; bases with no gene match: 15.

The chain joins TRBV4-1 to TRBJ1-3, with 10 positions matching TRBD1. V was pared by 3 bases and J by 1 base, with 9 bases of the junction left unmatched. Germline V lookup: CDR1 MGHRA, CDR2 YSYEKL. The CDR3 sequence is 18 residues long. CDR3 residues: CASSQTGTGVLSGNTIYF. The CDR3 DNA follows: TGCGCCAGCAGCCAGACCGGGACAGGGGTTTTATCTGGAAACACCATATATTTT.

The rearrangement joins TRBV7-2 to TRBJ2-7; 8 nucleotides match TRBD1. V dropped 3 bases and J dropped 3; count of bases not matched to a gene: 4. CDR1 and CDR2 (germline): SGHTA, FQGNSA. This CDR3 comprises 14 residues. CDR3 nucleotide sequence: TGTGCCAGCAGCTTCGACAGGGGATACTACGAGCAGTACTTC. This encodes CASSFDRGYYEQYF.

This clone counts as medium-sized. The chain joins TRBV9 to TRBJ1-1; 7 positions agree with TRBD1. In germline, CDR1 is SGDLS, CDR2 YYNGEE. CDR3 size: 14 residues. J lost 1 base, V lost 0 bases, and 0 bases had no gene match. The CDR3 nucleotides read TGTGCCAGCAGCGTAGGGACAGGGAACACTGAAGCTTTCTTT. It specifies CASSVGTGNTEAFF.

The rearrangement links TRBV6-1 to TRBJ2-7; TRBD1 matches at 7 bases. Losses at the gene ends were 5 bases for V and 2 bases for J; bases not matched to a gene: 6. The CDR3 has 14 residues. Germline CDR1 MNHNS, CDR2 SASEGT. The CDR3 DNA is TGTGCCAGCAGTACAGGGGTAAGGACCTACGAGCAGTACTTC. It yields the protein CASSTGVRTYEQYF.

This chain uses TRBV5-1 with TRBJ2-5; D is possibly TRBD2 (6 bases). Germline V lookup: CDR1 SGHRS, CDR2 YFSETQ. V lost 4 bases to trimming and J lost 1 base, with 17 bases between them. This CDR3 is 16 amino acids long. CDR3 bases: TGCGCCAGCAGCCCAGCCCAAGGGACTCTCCAAGAGACCCAGTACTTC. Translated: CASSPAQGTLQETQYF.

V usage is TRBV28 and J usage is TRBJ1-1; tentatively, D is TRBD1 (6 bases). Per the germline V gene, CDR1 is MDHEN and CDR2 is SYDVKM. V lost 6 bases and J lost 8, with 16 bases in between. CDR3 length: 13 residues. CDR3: CASREGGRGEAFF. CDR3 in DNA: TGTGCCAGCAGAGAGGGGGGCAGAGGGGAAGCTTTCTTT.

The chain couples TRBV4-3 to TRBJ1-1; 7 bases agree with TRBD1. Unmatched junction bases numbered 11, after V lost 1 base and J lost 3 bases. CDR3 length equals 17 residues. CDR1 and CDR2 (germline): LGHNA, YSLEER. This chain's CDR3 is CASSQGDSSIGDTEAFF. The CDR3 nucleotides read TGCGCCAGCAGCCAAGGGGACAGTTCTATAGGGGACACTGAAGCTTTCTTT.

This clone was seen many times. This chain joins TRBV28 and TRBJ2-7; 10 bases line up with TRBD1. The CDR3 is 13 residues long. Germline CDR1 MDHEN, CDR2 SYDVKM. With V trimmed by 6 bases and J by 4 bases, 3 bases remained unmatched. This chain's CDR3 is CASRTGGEYEQYF. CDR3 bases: TGTGCCAGCAGGACAGGGGGCGAGTACGAGCAGTACTTC. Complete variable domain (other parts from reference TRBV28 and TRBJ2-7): DVKVTQSSRYLVKRTGEKVFLECVQDMDHENMFWYRQDPGLGLRLIYFSYDVKMKEKGDIPEGYSVSREKKERFSLILESASTNQTSMYLCASRTGGEYEQYFGPGTRLTVT.

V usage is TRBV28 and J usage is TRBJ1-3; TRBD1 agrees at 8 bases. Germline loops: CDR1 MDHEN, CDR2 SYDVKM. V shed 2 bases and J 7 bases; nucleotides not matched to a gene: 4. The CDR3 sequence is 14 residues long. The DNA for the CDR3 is TGTGCCAGCAGTTTACAGGGGGCGGGTAACACCATATATTTT. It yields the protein CASSLQGAGNTIYF.

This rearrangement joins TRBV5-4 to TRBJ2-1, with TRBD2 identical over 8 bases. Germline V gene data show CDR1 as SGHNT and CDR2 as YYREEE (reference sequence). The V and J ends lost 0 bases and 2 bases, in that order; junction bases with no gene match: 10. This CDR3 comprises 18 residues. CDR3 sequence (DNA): TGTGCCAGCAGCTTGGGCGGGTATCCGGGGGGGCCCTACAATGAGCAGTTCTTC. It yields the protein CASSLGGYPGGPYNEQFF.

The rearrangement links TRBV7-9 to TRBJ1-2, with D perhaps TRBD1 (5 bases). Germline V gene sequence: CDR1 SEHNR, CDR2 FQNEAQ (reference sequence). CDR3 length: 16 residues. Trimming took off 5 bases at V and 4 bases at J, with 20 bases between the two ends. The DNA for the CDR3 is TGTGCCAGCAGCCCCGCCGGGACCTCGGAGATCTATGGCTACACCTTC. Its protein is CASSPAGTSEIYGYTF.

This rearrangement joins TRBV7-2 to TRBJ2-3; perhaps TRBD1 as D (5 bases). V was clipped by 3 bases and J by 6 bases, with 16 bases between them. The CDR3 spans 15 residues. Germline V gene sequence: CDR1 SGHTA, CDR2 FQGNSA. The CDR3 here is CASSFPEQGTDTQYF. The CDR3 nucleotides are TGTGCCAGCAGCTTCCCCGAGCAGGGTACGGATACGCAGTATTTT.

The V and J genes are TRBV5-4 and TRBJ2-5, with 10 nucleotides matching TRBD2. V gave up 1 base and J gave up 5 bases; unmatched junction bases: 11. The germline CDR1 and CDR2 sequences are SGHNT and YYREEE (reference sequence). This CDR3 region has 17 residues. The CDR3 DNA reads TGTGCCAGCAGCTTGATTTTCAGCGGGGGGGGCGGGGAGACCCAGTACTTC. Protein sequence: CASSLIFSGGGGETQYF.